The 23 T cell receptor beta chains given below trace back to one sample, sequenced in a study of early T cells in non-severe SARS-CoV-2 infection. TCRdb reprocessed the 5' RACE reads via MiXCR and lists one record per CDR3 protein. Among over 50,000 distinct CDR3 sequences, roughly 12% were seen once, and the ten largest hold about 3.1%. The sequenced sample consisted of whole blood. All receptors derive from an adult who was a healthcare worker with PCR-confirmed SARS-CoV-2 infection or an uninfected control (not recorded which).

In its sample, this clonotype was seen many times. The chain employs TRBV30 and TRBJ1-1, with D perhaps TRBD1 (5 bases). The V end was cut by 2 bases, the J end by 3 bases, with 10 bases between. Germline V gene lookup returns CDR1 GTSNPN and CDR2 SVGIG (reference sequence). This CDR3 contains 13 residues. CDR3 bases: TGTGCCTGGAGTCACGGGGGGTACACTGAAGCTTTCTTT. Protein product: CAWSHGGYTEAFF.

There are many counts of this clonotype. CDR3 residues: CASSARQGAGSYEQYF. CDR3 nucleotides: TGCGCCAGCAGCGCACGACAGGGGGCGGGCTCCTACGAGCAGTACTTC. The chain couples TRBV5-1 to TRBJ2-7, with 10 bases matching TRBD1. After removal of 4 bases from V and 0 bases from J, the junction contained 7 bases not matched to a gene. Germline values: CDR1 SGHRS, CDR2 YFSETQ. CDR3 length: 16 amino acids.

The rearrangement uses TRBV28 and TRBJ2-5; D is unclear. Trimming removed 10 bases from V and 5 bases from J, with 14 bases in between. The CDR3 length is 12 residues. Germline V gene data show CDR1 as MDHEN and CDR2 as SYDVKM. DNA of the CDR3: TGTGCCACCCTGTCGGCCCTGGAGACCCAGTACTTC. Translating gives CATLSALETQYF. Together with reference TRBV28 and TRBJ2-5, the CDR3 gives the full variable domain: DVKVTQSSRYLVKRTGEKVFLECVQDMDHENMFWYRQDPGLGLRLIYFSYDVKMKEKGDIPEGYSVSREKKERFSLILESASTNQTSMYLCATLSALETQYFGPGTRLLVL.

This clonotype was counted ten times or more. The chain employs TRBV5-1 and TRBJ1-6; TRBD1 matches 7 bases. Germline CDR1 and CDR2: SGHRS and YFSETQ. The CDR3 consists of 14 residues. The V and J ends lost 0 bases and 7 bases, in that order; junction bases with no gene match: 1. The CDR3 DNA follows: TGCGCCAGCAGCTTGGAGACAGGGAATTCACCCCTCCACTTT. It codes for CASSLETGNSPLHF.

The chain carries TRBV18 and TRBJ1-1, with D hard to call. The CDR3 has 14 residues. Germline V lookup: CDR1 KGHSH, CDR2 LQKENI. Trimming left V 6 bases short and J 2 bases short, with 13 bases between. CDR3 region: CASSPYRANTEAFF. In DNA form, the CDR3 reads TGTGCCAGCTCGCCCTATAGAGCCAACACTGAAGCTTTCTTT.

This clonotype was detected a few times. The chain is built from TRBV5-1 and TRBJ1-5; D unresolved. The V end lost 0 bases, the J end lost 5 bases, and 12 bases lay between the germline ends. This CDR3 region has 15 residues. Germline V gene lookup returns CDR1 SGHRS and CDR2 YFSETQ. The CDR3 DNA sequence: TGCGCCAGCAGCTTGGATTCAGGTGGGCATCAGCCCCAGCATTTT. This gives the protein CASSLDSGGHQPQHF.

The sample holds a few counts of this clonotype. The chain joins TRBV3-1 to TRBJ2-1; 10 bases map to TRBD2. There are 16 residues in the CDR3. The germline V gene encodes CDR1 LGHDT and CDR2 YNNKEL (reference sequence). The V and J ends lost 2 bases and 7 bases, in that order; junction bases with no gene match: 8. The DNA of the CDR3 is TGTGCCAGCAGCCAACTGAGCGGGAGGGGAGTTAATGAGCAGTTCTTC. As protein: CASSQLSGRGVNEQFF.

The table lists this clonotype with many counts. The chain has TRBV5-5 and TRBJ2-7; maybe TRBD2 (5 bases). CDR3 length: 14 amino acids. V was clipped by 0 bases and J by 2 bases, with 9 bases between them. Germline V gene data show CDR1 as SGHKS and CDR2 as YYEKEE (reference sequence). Here the CDR3 reads CASSLDGDPYEQYF. CDR3 DNA: TGTGCCAGCAGCTTGGACGGGGATCCCTACGAGCAGTACTTC.

The chain employs TRBV29-1 and TRBJ2-7, with 8 bases aligning to TRBD1. V dropped 4 bases and J dropped 4; count of bases not matched to a gene: 3. The germline gives CDR1 SQVTM, CDR2 ANQGSEA. The CDR3 contains 12 residues. The CDR3 here is CSVGTGQYEQYF. The CDR3 nucleotides read TGCAGCGTTGGGACAGGGCAGTACGAGCAGTACTTC.

This clonotype was found once. The chain has TRBV6-6 and TRBJ2-1; TRBD2 matches 11 bases. The CDR3 sequence is 15 residues long. Trimming cost V 0 bases and J 10 bases; bases outside gene matches: 5. The germline CDR1 and CDR2 sequences are MNHNY and SVGAGI (reference sequence). The CDR3: CASSYSSGRADEQFF. CDR3 in DNA: TGTGCCAGCAGTTACTCTAGCGGGAGGGCCGACGAGCAGTTCTTC.

Many counts were recorded for this clonotype. The chain links TRBV4-1 to TRBJ2-7; TRBD1 might be the D (5 bases). This CDR3 comprises 14 residues. From germline, CDR1 is MGHRA and CDR2 YSYEKL. V lost 0 bases and J 6 bases, leaving 12 bases between the germline ends. In DNA, the CDR3 is TGCGCCAGCAGCCAAGAGATAGGGGCTGGCGAGCAGTACTTC. Its protein is CASSQEIGAGEQYF.

This clonotype was counted ten times or more. The CDR3 protein is CASRRSPGTWGVHYGYTF. CDR3 coding DNA: TGTGCCAGCAGACGATCTCCCGGCACTTGGGGGGTTCACTATGGCTACACCTTC. The chain couples TRBV12-3 or TRBV12-4 to TRBJ1-2, with D tentatively TRBD1 (5 bases). This CDR3 spans 18 amino acids. V lost 6 bases, J lost 3 bases, and 26 bases lay in between.

Ten or more counts support this clonotype. The V gene is TRBV9, the J gene TRBJ2-3; D is unresolved. CDR3 size: 12 residues. Germline V gene lookup returns CDR1 SGDLS and CDR2 YYNGEE. V gave up 0 bases and J gave up 7 bases, with 6 bases separating them. The CDR3 protein is CASSVDAYTQYF. In DNA, the CDR3 is TGTGCCAGCAGCGTAGACGCTTATACGCAGTATTTT.

This clonotype was recorded at least ten times. The gene calls are TRBV28 and TRBJ2-7, with D possibly being TRBD1 (6 bases). Per the germline V gene, CDR1 is MDHEN and CDR2 is SYDVKM. CDR3 length: 13 amino acids. V gave up 1 base and J gave up 9 bases, with 13 bases separating them. CDR3 in amino acids: CASSLSTTGRQYF. In DNA form, the CDR3 reads TGTGCCAGCAGTTTATCAACTACAGGGCGGCAGTACTTC. Using reference TRBV28 and TRBJ2-7 for the parts outside the CDR3, the full variable domain is DVKVTQSSRYLVKRTGEKVFLECVQDMDHENMFWYRQDPGLGLRLIYFSYDVKMKEKGDIPEGYSVSREKKERFSLILESASTNQTSMYLCASSLSTTGRQYFGPGTRLTVT.

In this sample, this clonotype turned up many times. The chain combines TRBV6-5 with TRBJ1-2; 9 bases fit TRBD1. The CDR3 covers 14 residues. The V and J ends lost 2 bases and 6 bases, in that order; junction bases with no gene match: 4. Per germline, CDR1 MNHEY and CDR2 SVGAGI. CDR3 DNA: TGTGCCAGCAGTTACACTGGGACAGGGAATGGCTACACCTTC. This encodes CASSYTGTGNGYTF.

This clonotype came up many times. CDR3 in DNA: TGCAGTGCTATCCGGACGGGTTCCTACGAGCAGTACTTC. Translation gives CSAIRTGSYEQYF. V and J are TRBV20-1 and TRBJ2-7; the D is unclear. V was pared by 4 bases and J by 1 base, with 11 bases between. The CDR3 runs to 13 residues. Germline loops: CDR1 DFQATT, CDR2 SNEGSKA (reference sequence).

This clonotype has ten or more counts. This chain links TRBV5-1 with TRBJ1-1; TRBD1 is a possible D gene (6 bases). The CDR3 is 14 residues long. CDR1 is SGHRS, CDR2 YFSETQ, per germline. V lost 2 bases to trimming and J lost 4 bases, with 12 bases between them. CDR3 in amino acids: CASSLQGGGTEAFF. The DNA of the CDR3 is TGCGCCAGCAGCTTACAGGGAGGGGGCACTGAAGCTTTCTTT.

This clonotype was counted ten times or more. The chain recombines TRBV7-2 with TRBJ2-1; 15 nucleotides line up with TRBD2. CDR3 length: 17 amino acids. Per germline, CDR1 SGHTA and CDR2 FQGNSA. V lost 4 bases to trimming and J lost 5 bases; unmatched junction nucleotides: 6. The CDR3 nucleotides are TGTGCCAGCAGCTCTCCTGGACTAGCGGGGGGGAACAATGAGCAGTTCTTC. It is translated as CASSSPGLAGGNNEQFF.

The sample holds many counts of this clonotype. This chain connects TRBV11-2 to TRBJ1-1; no clear D gene. The length of the CDR3 is 14 residues. Trimming pared 5 bases from V and 4 bases from J, leaving 14 bases between. Germline assignment: CDR1 SGHAT and CDR2 FQNNGV. CDR3 sequence (DNA): TGTGCCAGCAGCCACCCCACACGGAGCACTGAAGCTTTCTTT. Amino acids: CASSHPTRSTEAFF.

This clonotype was found many times. The chain combines TRBV7-9 with TRBJ2-7; 8 nucleotides align to TRBD1. J was trimmed by 9 bases and V by 0 bases; bases with no gene match: 7. CDR3 size: 14 residues. Germline V gives CDR1 SEHNR, CDR2 FQNEAQ (reference sequence). CDR3 protein: CASSLAGTGFWQYF. The CDR3 bases are TGTGCCAGCAGCTTAGCGGGGACAGGTTTTTGGCAGTACTTC.

The J gene is TRBJ2-7, the V gene TRBV6-1, with D perhaps being TRBD1 or TRBD2 (5 bases each). The CDR3 is 13 residues long. Germline V CDR1 and CDR2: MNHNS, SASEGT. Trimming removed 6 bases from V and 5 bases from J, with 14 bases in between. The CDR3 loop reads CASRGVGPHEQYF. As DNA, the CDR3 is TGTGCCAGCAGGGGGGTAGGACCCCACGAGCAGTACTTC.

This clonotype was counted many times. This chain links TRBV7-2 with TRBJ2-3, with a weak D call TRBD2 (7 bases). The CDR3 is 15 amino acids. Germline lookup yields CDR1 SGHTA and CDR2 FQGNSA. V lost 5 bases, J lost 6 bases, and 18 bases lay in between. CDR3 residues: CASSVGRAGADTQYF. The CDR3 DNA reads as TGTGCCAGCAGCGTTGGCAGGGCGGGGGCCGATACGCAGTATTTT.

This clonotype was counted ten times or more. The chain combines TRBV7-8 with TRBJ1-2, with 7 bases fitting TRBD1. The ends lost 7 bases at V and 3 bases at J; junction bases unmatched: 5. The CDR3 is 13 residues long. In germline, CDR1 is SGHVS, CDR2 FQNEAQ. The CDR3, as DNA: TGTGCCAGCACCCAGGGGGGGTACTATGGCTACACCTTC. Its protein is CASTQGGYYGYTF.